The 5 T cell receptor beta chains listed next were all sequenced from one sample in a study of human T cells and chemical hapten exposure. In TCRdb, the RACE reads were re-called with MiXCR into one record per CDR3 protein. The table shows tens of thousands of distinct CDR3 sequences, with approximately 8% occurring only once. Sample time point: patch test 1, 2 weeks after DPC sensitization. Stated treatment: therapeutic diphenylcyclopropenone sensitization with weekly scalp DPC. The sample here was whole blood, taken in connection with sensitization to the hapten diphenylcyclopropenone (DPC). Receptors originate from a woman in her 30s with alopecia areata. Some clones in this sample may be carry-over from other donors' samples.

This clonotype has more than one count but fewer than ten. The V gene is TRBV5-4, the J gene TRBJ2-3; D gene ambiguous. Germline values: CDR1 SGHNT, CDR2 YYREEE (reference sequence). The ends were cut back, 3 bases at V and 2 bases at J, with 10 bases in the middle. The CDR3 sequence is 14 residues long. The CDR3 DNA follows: TGTGCCAGCAGCTCTCAGAGAAACACAGATACGCAGTATTTT. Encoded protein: CASSSQRNTDTQYF.

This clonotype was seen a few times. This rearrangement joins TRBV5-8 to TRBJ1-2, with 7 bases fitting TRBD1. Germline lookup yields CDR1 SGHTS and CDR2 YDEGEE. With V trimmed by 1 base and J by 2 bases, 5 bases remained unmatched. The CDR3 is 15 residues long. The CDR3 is CASSLRGQENYGYTF. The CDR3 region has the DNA TGTGCCAGCAGCTTGAGGGGGCAGGAGAACTATGGCTACACCTTC.

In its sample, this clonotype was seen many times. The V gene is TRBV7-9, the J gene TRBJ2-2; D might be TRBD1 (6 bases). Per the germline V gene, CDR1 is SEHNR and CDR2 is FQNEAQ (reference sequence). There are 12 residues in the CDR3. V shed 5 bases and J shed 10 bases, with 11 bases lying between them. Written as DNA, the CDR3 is TGTGCCAGCAGCCAAACAGGGAAGGAGCTGTTTTTT. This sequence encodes CASSQTGKELFF.

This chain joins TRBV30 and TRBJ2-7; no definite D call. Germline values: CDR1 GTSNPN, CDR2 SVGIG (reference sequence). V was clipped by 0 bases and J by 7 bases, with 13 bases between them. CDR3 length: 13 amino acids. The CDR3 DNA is TGTGCCTGGAGTGTACAAATAGGTAGGGAGCAGTACTTC. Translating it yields CAWSVQIGREQYF.

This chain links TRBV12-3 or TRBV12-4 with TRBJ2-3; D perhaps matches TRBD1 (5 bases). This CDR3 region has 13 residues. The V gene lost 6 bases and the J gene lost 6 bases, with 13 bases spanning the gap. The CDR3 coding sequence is TGTGCCAGCAGAACCAGGGTTCTGGATACGCAGTATTTT. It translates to CASRTRVLDTQYF.